Here is one T cell receptor beta chain with its context. Its antigen is not known. These data originate in a study of T cells after yellow fever vaccination. Study details: Preparing low-cell-number fractions relied on SMART-Seq v4 Ultra Low Input. Study-wide findings and caveats: Some clonotypes were seen in both the CD4 and the CD8 compartments. These made up a small share and likely arose from convergent recombination. Reappearance after the booster was seen for most primary-vaccination clones, at about 95% CD4 and 70% to 90% CD8.

This CDR3 spans 16 amino acids. Trimming cost V 7 bases and J 5 bases, with 20 bases left between them. TCR cDNA, made by 5'RACE template switching, carried an added universal primer site and UMIs. A single record per CDR3 protein comes from TCRdb applying MiXCR to the 5' RACE reads. The sample yields approximately 550,000 distinct CDR3 sequences, roughly 13% seen once. Sequences were derived from PBMCs, sampled on the day of the yellow fever booster vaccination. This chain connects TRBV12-3 or TRBV12-4 to TRBJ2-2; no firm D call. This TCR was sampled from a man younger than 40 who received the YFV17D yellow fever vaccine. The CDR3 loop is CASTPPSPGSTGELFF. The DNA of the CDR3 is TGTGCCAGCACCCCCCCGAGCCCGGGTAGTACCGGGGAGCTGTTTTTT.